This T cell receptor beta chain was found in a study of regulatory T cells in long-lasting Graves disease (dated by TCRdb to the early 2020s). Study-level background: Persistent Graves' disease meant more than 5 years of antithyroid drug treatment with TSH receptor autoantibodies that stayed positive. On average, persistent Graves' disease patients in the clinical cohort had been on antithyroid drugs for approximately ten years. The study was registered as a clinical trial and conducted in China. Patients with persistent Graves' disease were compared with patients with newly diagnosed Graves' disease using TCR sequencing and RNA sequencing of peripheral blood. TCR sequencing covered about 13 persistent and 20 or so newly diagnosed Graves' disease patients, some 35 samples in total.

Beyond this particular receptor, the publication reports: The small sample size was acknowledged by the authors as a limitation that may reduce accuracy. Persistent disease showed preferential use of TRBV28, TRBJ1-2 and TRBJ2-5, whereas newly diagnosed disease favored TRBV20-1 and TRBJ2-1. Only peripheral blood was studied, because thyroid tissue, the primary lesion, was inaccessible. A larger number of public clonotypes was shared among persistent patients (more than 2,500) than among newly diagnosed patients (approximately 1,000). Compared with newly diagnosed patients, patients with persistent Graves' disease had lower TCR Shannon entropy and fewer highly expanded clones, which suggests clonal expansion. Sequencing and analysis were limited to the TCR beta chain.

Worth noting for this clonotype: Which antigen it targets is not known. This clone may be a read error of a much larger clone one base away. The CDR3 carries no conserved terminal phenylalanine or tryptophan, so it likely arises from a read error.

The time point label, as the study defines it: persistent/refractory GD, antithyroid drugs over 5 years with positive TRAb. For both TCR sequencing and RNA sequencing, RNA was extracted from PBMCs using TRIzol. Graves' disease was diagnosed according to American Thyroid Association guidelines. Recruitment of patients was carried out at an endocrinology department in Xi'an, China. Each patient gave around 9.2 milliliters of peripheral blood, collected in an EDTA anticoagulant tube. Ficoll Paque Plus density gradient separation was used to isolate PBMCs, and no additional T cell sorting was done. An Agilent 2100 Bioanalyzer and agarose gel were used to check RNA quality, while a NanoDrop 2000 measured RNA concentration. The library was made by multiplex PCR. TCRdb shows the sequencer as Illumina HiSeq 4000. To build TCR beta libraries, CDR3 regions were amplified by Arm-PCR using iRepertoire HTBI primers. Gel purification was performed on PCR products prior to sequencing. On the authors' methods: Gene usage analysis of CDR3 amino acid clonotypes used the approximately 62 TRBV and fewer than 15 TRBJ segments found across samples. COPE and FqMerger were used to merge the filtered high-quality paired reads into contigs. Contigs were aligned with BLAST to IMGT TRBV, TRBD and TRBJ reference genes, and CDR3 was defined per IMGT. Clonotypes above 0.1% frequency were classified as highly expanded clones. Repertoire diversity was measured by Shannon entropy, and V-J evenness by the Gini coefficient. Clonotypes shared by more than one individual were considered public. The raw public reads went through TCRdb reprocessing: fastp at Q25, MiXCR clone calling, in-frame beta chains kept. Duplicate CDR3 protein sequences are folded into a single record with the most common DNA and genes. The V and J calls follow TCRdb's processing rather than the paper's. The sample has 650,000 to 700,000 distinct CDR3 sequences on record, roughly 30% of them singletons. The ten largest clonotypes hold 40% to 50% of the sample.

Ends included, the CDR3 has 14 residues. The entry retains the CDR3 DNA only, 42 bases that are in frame from base 1. In the germline V gene, CDR1 corresponds to WSHSY and CDR2 to SAAADI. V is pruned by 2 bases and J by 6 bases, leaving 4 bases of the junction without a gene match. This receptor was obtained from a female donor with Graves disease. The chain was built from TRBV10-2 and TRBJ1-2, with TRBD1 identical over 9 junction bases. This specimen was peripheral blood mononuclear cells (PBMCs), taken when the disease was refractory, from a patient treated with antithyroid drugs. The CDR3: CASSEGTGRDGYTS. The DNA sequence is TGCGCCAGCAGTGAGGGGACAGGGAGGGATGGCTACACCTCC.